Listed here are 8 T cell receptor beta chains from one sample, sequenced in a study of T-cell reconstitution after alpha-beta-depleted transplantation in children. Unique molecular identifiers were built into the TCRbeta library. TCRdb re-called the PCR reads through MiXCR, storing one row per CDR3 protein. Among hundreds of thousands of distinct CDR3 sequences listed, under 20% were seen once. Sequencing was performed on PBMCs, mostly from graft donor cells, taken 360 days after TCRalphabeta/CD19-depleted stem cell transplant. All receptors come from a male patient between 5 and 17 years old who had a stem cell transplant for acute lymphoblastic leukemia, so the T cells may come from the graft donor.

The chain employs TRBV12-3 or TRBV12-4 and TRBJ2-1; 8 bases align to TRBD1. CDR3 length: 15 amino acids. V lost 6 bases, J lost 2 bases, and 6 bases stayed unmatched. In DNA form, the CDR3 reads TGTGCCAGCAGAACGGGACAGGCAACCTACAATGAGCAGTTCTTC. Translation: CASRTGQATYNEQFF.

This clonotype was seen more than once but under ten times. This chain connects TRBV7-9 to TRBJ2-5; maybe TRBD2 (6 bases). CDR1 is SEHNR and CDR2 is FQNEAQ in the germline V gene (reference sequence). V was shortened by 4 bases and J by 2 bases, with 14 bases between the two germline ends. The CDR3 loop spans 15 amino acids. The CDR3 reads CASSSGKTRQETQYF. In nucleotides, the CDR3 is TGTGCCAGCAGCTCGGGGAAGACTAGGCAAGAGACCCAGTACTTC.

V usage is TRBV5-1 and J usage is TRBJ2-7, with TRBD2 identical over 7 bases. The germline V gene encodes CDR1 SGHRS and CDR2 YFSETQ. CDR3 length: 18 residues. The junction had 14 bases not matched to a gene; V was cut back by 2 bases and J by 0 bases. The CDR3 protein is CASSFGKGLAAHSYEQYF. The CDR3 DNA sequence: TGCGCCAGCAGCTTTGGTAAGGGGCTAGCGGCACACTCCTACGAGCAGTACTTC.

This clonotype showed up just a few times. The rearrangement uses TRBV30 and TRBJ2-4, with TRBD2 matching over 12 bases. There are 17 residues in the CDR3. Losses at the gene ends were 0 bases for V and 6 bases for J; bases not matched to a gene: 9. Germline V gene sequence: CDR1 GTSNPN, CDR2 SVGIG (reference sequence). Here the CDR3 reads CAWSVRNLAGGPNIQYF. CDR3 DNA: TGTGCCTGGAGTGTAAGGAATCTAGCGGGAGGGCCAAACATTCAGTACTTC.

The genes are TRBV27 and TRBJ2-4; D might be TRBD2 (7 bases). V shed 6 bases and J shed 10 bases, with 16 bases lying between them. Germline V gene data show CDR1 as MNHEY and CDR2 as SMNVEV (reference sequence). This CDR3 has 13 amino acids. DNA for the CDR3: TGTGCCAGCAGCGGGGGGCAGCGTTGGATTCAGTACTTC. Its protein is CASSGGQRWIQYF.

This clonotype was detected ten times or more. This rearrangement joins TRBV20-1 to TRBJ2-3, with D hard to call. This CDR3 has 13 residues. The germline V and J ends were trimmed by 3 bases and 0 bases, with 7 bases remaining between them. Germline CDR1 and CDR2: DFQATT and SNEGSKA (reference sequence). CDR3 DNA sequence: TGCAGTGCTAGTGTTCCTAGCACAGATACGCAGTATTTT. This codes for CSASVPSTDTQYF.

This clonotype was observed many times. The chain employs TRBV6-1 and TRBJ2-3, with TRBD1 matching 7 bases. With 6 bases clipped from V and 3 bases from J, the junction kept 6 bases outside the gene matches. CDR1 MNHNS and CDR2 SASEGT come from the germline V gene. The CDR3 contains 14 residues. Written as DNA, the CDR3 is TGTGCCAGCAGGGGGCCAGGGGGTACAGATACGCAGTATTTT. It translates to CASRGPGGTDTQYF.

This clonotype was counted only a few times. V is TRBV12-3 or TRBV12-4 and J is TRBJ2-7; D is possibly TRBD1 (5 bases). This CDR3 has 14 amino acids. The germline V and J ends were trimmed by 6 bases and 7 bases, with 19 bases remaining between them. DNA of the CDR3: TGTGCCAGCAGCTTACAGGCGGCACGTTTTGAGCAGTACTTC. Its translation is CASSLQAARFEQYF.